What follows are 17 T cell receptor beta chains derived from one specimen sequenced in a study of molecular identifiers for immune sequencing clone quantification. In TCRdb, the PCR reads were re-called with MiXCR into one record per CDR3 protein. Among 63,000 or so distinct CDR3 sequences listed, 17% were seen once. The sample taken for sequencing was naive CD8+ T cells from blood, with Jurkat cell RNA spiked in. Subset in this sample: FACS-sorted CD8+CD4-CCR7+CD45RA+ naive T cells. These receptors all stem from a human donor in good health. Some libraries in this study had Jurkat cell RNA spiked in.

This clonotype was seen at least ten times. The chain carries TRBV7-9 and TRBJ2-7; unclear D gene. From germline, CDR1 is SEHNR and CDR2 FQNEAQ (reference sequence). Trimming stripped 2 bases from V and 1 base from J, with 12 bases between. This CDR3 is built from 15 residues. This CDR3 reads CASSLYPGSSYEQYF. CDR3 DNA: TGTGCCAGCAGCTTATACCCCGGTTCGTCCTACGAGCAGTACTTC.

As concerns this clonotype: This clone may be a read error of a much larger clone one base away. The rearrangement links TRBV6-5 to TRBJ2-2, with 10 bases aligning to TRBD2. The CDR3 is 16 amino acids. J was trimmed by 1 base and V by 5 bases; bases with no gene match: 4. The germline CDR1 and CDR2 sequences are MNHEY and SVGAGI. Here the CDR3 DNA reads TGTGCCAGCAGTATCTGGACTAGCGGGAACACCGGGGAGCTGTTTTTT. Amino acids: CASSIWTSGNTGELFF.

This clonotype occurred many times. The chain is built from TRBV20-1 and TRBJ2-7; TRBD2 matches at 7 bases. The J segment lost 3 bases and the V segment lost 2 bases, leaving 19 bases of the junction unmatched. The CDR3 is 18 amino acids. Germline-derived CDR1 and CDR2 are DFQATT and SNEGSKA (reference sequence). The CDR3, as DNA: TGCAGTGCTAGACCGCCACGGCTAGCGGCACTTAATCTCTACGAGCAGTACTTC. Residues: CSARPPRLAALNLYEQYF.

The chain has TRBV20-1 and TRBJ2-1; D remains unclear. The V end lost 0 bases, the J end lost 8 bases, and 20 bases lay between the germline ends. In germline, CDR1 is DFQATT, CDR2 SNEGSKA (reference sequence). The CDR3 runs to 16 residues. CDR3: CSARDEFEVVIHEQFF. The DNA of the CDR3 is TGCAGTGCTAGAGATGAGTTTGAGGTAGTTATCCATGAGCAGTTCTTC.

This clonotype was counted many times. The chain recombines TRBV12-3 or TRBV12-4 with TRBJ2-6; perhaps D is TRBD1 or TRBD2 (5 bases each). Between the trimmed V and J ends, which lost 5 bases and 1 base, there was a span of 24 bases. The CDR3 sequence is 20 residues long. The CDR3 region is CASSPEGAGLISSGANVLTF. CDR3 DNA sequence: TGTGCCAGCAGTCCAGAGGGCGCAGGGTTAATCTCATCTGGGGCCAACGTCCTGACTTTC.

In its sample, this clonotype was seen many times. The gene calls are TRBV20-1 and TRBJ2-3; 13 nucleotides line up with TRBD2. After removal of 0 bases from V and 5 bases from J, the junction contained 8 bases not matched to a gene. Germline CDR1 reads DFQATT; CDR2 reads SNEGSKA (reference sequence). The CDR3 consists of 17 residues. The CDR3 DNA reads TGCAGTGCTAGAGATAGACTAGCGGGAGGTGGAAAAGATACGCAGTATTTT. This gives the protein CSARDRLAGGGKDTQYF.

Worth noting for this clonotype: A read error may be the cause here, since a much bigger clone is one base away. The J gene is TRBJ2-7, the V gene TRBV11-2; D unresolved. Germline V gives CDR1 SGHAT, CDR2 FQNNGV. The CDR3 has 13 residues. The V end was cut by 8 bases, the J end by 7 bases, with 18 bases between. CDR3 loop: CASYGVAANEQYF. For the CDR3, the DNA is TGTGCCAGCTATGGGGTGGCGGCCAATGAGCAGTACTTC.

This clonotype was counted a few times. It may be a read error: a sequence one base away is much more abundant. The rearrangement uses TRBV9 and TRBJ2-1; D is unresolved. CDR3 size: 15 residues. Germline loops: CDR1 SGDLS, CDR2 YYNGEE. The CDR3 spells CASSVLVGLLNGQFF. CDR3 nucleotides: TGTGCCAGCAGCGTACTGGTGGGCTTGTTGAATGGGCAGTTCTTC.

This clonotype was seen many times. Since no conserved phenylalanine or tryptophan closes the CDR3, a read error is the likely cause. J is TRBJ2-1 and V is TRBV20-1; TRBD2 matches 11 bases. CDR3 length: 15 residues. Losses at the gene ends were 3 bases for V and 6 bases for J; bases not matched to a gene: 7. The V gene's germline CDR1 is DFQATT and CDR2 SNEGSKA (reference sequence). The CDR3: CSARKLAGAVNEQFS. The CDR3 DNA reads TGCAGTGCTAGGAAACTAGCGGGAGCGGTCAATGAGCAGTTCTCC.

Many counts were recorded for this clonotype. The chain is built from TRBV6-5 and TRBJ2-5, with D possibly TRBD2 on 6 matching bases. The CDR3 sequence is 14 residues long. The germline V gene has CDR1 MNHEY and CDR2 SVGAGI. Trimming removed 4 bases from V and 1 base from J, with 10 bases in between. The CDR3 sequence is CASSWAGSQETQYF. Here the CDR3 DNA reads TGTGCCAGCAGTTGGGCGGGGTCCCAAGAGACCCAGTACTTC.

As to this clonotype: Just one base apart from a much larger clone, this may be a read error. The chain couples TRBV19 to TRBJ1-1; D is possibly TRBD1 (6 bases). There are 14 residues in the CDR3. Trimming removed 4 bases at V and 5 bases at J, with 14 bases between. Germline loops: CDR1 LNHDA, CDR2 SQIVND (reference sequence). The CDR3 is CASSTWAGETEAFF. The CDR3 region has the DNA TGTGCCAGTAGTACTTGGGCAGGGGAGACTGAAGCTTTCTTT.

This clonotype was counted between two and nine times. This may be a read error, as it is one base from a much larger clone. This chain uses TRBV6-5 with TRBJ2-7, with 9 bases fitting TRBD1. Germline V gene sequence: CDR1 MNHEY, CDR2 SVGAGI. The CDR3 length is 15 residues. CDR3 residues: CASSISGTGTYEQHF. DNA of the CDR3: TGTGCCAGCAGTATCTCGGGGACAGGGACGTACGAGCAGCACTTC.

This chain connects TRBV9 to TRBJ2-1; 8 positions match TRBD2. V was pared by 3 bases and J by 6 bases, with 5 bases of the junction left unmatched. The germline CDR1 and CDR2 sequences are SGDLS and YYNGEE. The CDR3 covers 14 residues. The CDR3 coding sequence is TGTGCCAGCAGCGGAAGCGGGGGCTTCAATGAGCAGTTCTTC. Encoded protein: CASSGSGGFNEQFF.

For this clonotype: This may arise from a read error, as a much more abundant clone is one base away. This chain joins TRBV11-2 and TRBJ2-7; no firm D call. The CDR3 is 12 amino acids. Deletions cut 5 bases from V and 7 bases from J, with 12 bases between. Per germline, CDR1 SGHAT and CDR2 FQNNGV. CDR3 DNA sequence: TGTGCCAGCAGCCCCCTCACTGAGGAGCAGTACTTC. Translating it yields CASSPLTEEQYF.

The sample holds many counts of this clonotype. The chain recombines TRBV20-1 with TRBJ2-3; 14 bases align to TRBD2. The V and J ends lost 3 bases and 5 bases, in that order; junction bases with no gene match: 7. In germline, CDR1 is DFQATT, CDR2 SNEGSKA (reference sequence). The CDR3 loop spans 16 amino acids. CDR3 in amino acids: CSARGTGLAGVDTQYF. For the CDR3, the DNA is TGCAGTGCTAGGGGTACGGGACTAGCGGGAGTAGATACGCAGTATTTT.

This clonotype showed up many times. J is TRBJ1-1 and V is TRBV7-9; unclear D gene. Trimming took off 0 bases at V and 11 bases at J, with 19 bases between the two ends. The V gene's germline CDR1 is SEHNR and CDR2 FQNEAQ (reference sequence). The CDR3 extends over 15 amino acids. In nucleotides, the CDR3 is TGTGCCAGCAGCTTAGCGCTGGCACCGATTCGTGAGGCTTTCTTT. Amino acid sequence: CASSLALAPIREAFF.

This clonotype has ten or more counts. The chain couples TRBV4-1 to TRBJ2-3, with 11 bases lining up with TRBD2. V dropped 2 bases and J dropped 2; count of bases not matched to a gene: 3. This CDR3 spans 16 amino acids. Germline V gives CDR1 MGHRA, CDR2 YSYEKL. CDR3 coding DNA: TGCGCCAGCAGCCAATTAGCGGGAGGGTACACAGATACGCAGTATTTT. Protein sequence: CASSQLAGGYTDTQYF.